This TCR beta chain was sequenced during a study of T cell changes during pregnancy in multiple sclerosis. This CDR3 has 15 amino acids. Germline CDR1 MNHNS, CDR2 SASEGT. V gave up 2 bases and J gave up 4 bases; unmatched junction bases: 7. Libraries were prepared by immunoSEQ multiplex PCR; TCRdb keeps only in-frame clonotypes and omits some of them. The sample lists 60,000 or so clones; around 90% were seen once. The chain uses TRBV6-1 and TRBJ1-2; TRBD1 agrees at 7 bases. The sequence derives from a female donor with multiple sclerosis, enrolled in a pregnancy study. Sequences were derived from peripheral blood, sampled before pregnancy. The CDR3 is CASSERRGESYGYTF. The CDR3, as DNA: TGTGCCAGCAGTGAACGCAGGGGGGAATCCTATGGCTACACCTTC.